Shown below are 18 T cell receptor beta chains from a single sample sequenced in a study. TCRdb redid the calling of the 5' RACE reads with MiXCR, one entry per CDR3 protein. Altogether more than 40,000 distinct CDR3 sequences are present, less than 30% being singletons, with the ten largest covering 3.5% to 4%. Material: memory CD4+ T cells sorted from a lymph node. Subset described: memory CD4+ T cells, CD4+CD45RO+CD25-. These receptors all come from a female donor with breast cancer.

As for this clonotype: The CDR3 ends on some other residue instead of the conserved phenylalanine or tryptophan, so this is likely a read error. The chain joins TRBV5-1 to TRBJ2-7; D is unclear. The length of the CDR3 is 12 residues. With 7 bases removed from V and 3 bases from J, the gap between germline ends came to 11 bases. CDR1 is SGHRS and CDR2 is YFSETQ in the germline V gene. The CDR3 region is CASSSMNYEQYL. CDR3 nucleotides: TGCGCCAGCTCGAGCATGAACTACGAGCAGTACCTC.

A remark on this clonotype: A much larger clone is a single base away; this may be a read error. V and J are TRBV4-1 and TRBJ1-2; the match to TRBD1 covers 8 bases. Germline assignment: CDR1 MGHRA and CDR2 YSYEKL. Trimming at V came to 2 bases and at J to 7 bases, leaving 15 bases not matched to a gene. The CDR3 is 17 amino acids. The CDR3 coding sequence is TGCGCCAGCAGCCAACCGACAGGGGCGTCGACAAATCGTGGCTACACCTTC. It is translated as CASSQPTGASTNRGYTF.

This chain uses TRBV12-3 or TRBV12-4 with TRBJ2-1; 13 nucleotides agree with TRBD2. The CDR3 loop spans 15 amino acids. The junction had 6 bases not matched to a gene; V was cut back by 4 bases and J by 9 bases. CDR3 protein: CASSSQLAGGSEQFF. Written as DNA, the CDR3 is TGTGCCAGCAGTTCCCAACTAGCGGGGGGGAGTGAGCAGTTCTTC.

In this sample, this clonotype is medium-sized. The chain has TRBV7-8 and TRBJ2-1; D unclear. Germline-derived CDR1 and CDR2 are SGHVS and FQNEAQ. This CDR3 contains 14 residues. V was trimmed by 5 bases and J by 4 bases, leaving 12 bases between them. The CDR3 coding sequence is TGTGCCAGCAGCCTGCGGCCCATTTACAATGAGCAGTTCTTC. Translation gives CASSLRPIYNEQFF.

The chain joins TRBV24-1 to TRBJ1-1; D gene unclear. Germline V CDR1 and CDR2: KGHDR, SFDVKD. V lost 0 bases to trimming and J lost 1 base, with 8 bases between them. This CDR3 is 15 amino acids long. In nucleotides, the CDR3 is TGTGCCACCAGTGATTTGAACCCTGGGAACACTGAAGCTTTCTTT. This sequence encodes CATSDLNPGNTEAFF.

A few counts support this clonotype. The J gene is TRBJ2-2, the V gene TRBV4-1, with 9 bases lining up with TRBD1. The CDR3 consists of 17 residues. V lost 3 bases and J lost 3; bases outside the gene matches: 8. Germline loops: CDR1 MGHRA, CDR2 YSYEKL. The CDR3 DNA reads TGCGCCAGCAGCCATATAACAGGGGGCGCGCACACCGGGGAGCTGTTTTTT. Its protein is CASSHITGGAHTGELFF.

This clonotype was observed a few times. This chain joins TRBV4-1 and TRBJ2-2; the D gene is possibly TRBD2 (6 bases). Germline CDR1 MGHRA, CDR2 YSYEKL. The CDR3 is 15 residues long. The V and J ends lost 1 base and 7 bases respectively, with 13 bases between them. CDR3 in amino acids: CASSQVSGVVGELFF. In DNA, the CDR3 is TGCGCCAGCAGCCAAGTATCGGGAGTCGTCGGGGAGCTGTTTTTT.

This clonotype was counted between two and nine times. The chain employs TRBV5-1 and TRBJ1-2, with a weak D call TRBD1 (5 bases). V was shortened by 0 bases and J by 8 bases, with 11 bases between the two germline ends. CDR1 is SGHRS and CDR2 is YFSETQ in the germline V gene. This CDR3 contains 13 residues. DNA of the CDR3: TGCGCCAGCAGCTTGGCAGGGCGTCCGGGCTACACCTTC. This encodes CASSLAGRPGYTF.

The chain links TRBV7-8 to TRBJ1-5, with unresolved D. Germline V gene lookup returns CDR1 SGHVS and CDR2 FQNEAQ. Trimming stripped 1 base from V and 2 bases from J, with 12 bases between. This CDR3 region has 16 residues. The CDR3 sequence: CASSLVGTLGNQPQHF. The CDR3 region has the DNA TGTGCCAGCAGCTTAGTTGGCACATTAGGCAATCAGCCCCAGCATTTT.

The chain is built from TRBV3-1 and TRBJ1-6; D may be TRBD1 (6 bases). The V end lost 1 base, the J end lost 6 bases, and 13 bases lay between the germline ends. Per the germline V gene, CDR1 is LGHDT and CDR2 is YNNKEL (reference sequence). The CDR3 length is 16 residues. The chain's CDR3 is CASSQGPTGSNSPLHF. The DNA of the CDR3 is TGTGCCAGCAGCCAAGGACCGACAGGAAGTAATTCACCCCTCCACTTT.

This chain uses TRBV4-3 with TRBJ2-7; D unresolved. The CDR3 runs 15 residues. Germline V gene lookup returns CDR1 LGHNA and CDR2 YSLEER. V was trimmed by 1 base and J by 0 bases, leaving 10 bases between them. This CDR3 is CASSQGPEGSYEQYF. In DNA, the CDR3 is TGCGCCAGCAGCCAAGGGCCTGAAGGCTCCTACGAGCAGTACTTC.

V and J are TRBV11-1 and TRBJ2-2; D unresolved. This CDR3 contains 16 residues. V was cut by 2 bases and J by 4 bases, with 14 bases left in between. Germline V CDR1 and CDR2: SGHAT, FQDESV (reference sequence). In DNA form, the CDR3 reads TGTGCCAGCAGCTTACAAGGAAGAGGCGGCACCGGGGAGCTGTTTTTT. The encoded protein is CASSLQGRGGTGELFF. Supplemented by reference TRBV11-1 and TRBJ2-2, the full variable domain reads EAEVAQSPRYKITEKSQAVAFWCDPISGHATLYWYRQILGQGPELLVQFQDESVVDDSQLPKDRFSAERLKGVDSTLKIQPAELGDSAMYLCASSLQGRGGTGELFFGEGSRLTVL.

This clonotype was seen only a few times. V and J are TRBV7-2 and TRBJ2-5; perhaps TRBD2 as D (7 bases). With 6 bases removed from V and 2 bases from J, the gap between germline ends came to 13 bases. CDR1 is SGHTA and CDR2 is FQGNSA in the germline V gene. This CDR3 has 14 amino acids. The CDR3, as DNA: TGTGCCAGCAGGCGGGGGCCTGTACAAGAGACCCAGTACTTC. As protein: CASRRGPVQETQYF. Full variable domain (rest looked up from reference TRBV7-2 and TRBJ2-5): GAGVSQSPSNKVTEKGKDVELRCDPISGHTALYWYRQSLGQGLEFLIYFQGNSAPDKSGLPSDRFSAERTGGSVSTLTIQRTQQEDSAVYLCASRRGPVQETQYFGPGTRLLVL.

This chain connects TRBV9 to TRBJ1-2; D unclear. The CDR3 runs to 15 residues. CDR1 is SGDLS, CDR2 YYNGEE, per germline. V was cut by 2 bases and J by 7 bases, with 18 bases left in between. CDR3 coding DNA: TGTGCCAGCAGCGTTCTTATAGATCCTAGTGGTGGCTACACCTTC. Translated: CASSVLIDPSGGYTF.

This clonotype is termed medium-sized. The chain joins TRBV7-6 to TRBJ2-3; D remains ambiguous. This CDR3 spans 17 amino acids. The germline CDR1 and CDR2 sequences are SGHVS and FNYEAQ. Trimming removed 2 bases at V and 5 bases at J, with 20 bases between. Written as DNA, the CDR3 is TGTGCCAGCAGCTTATCTCCTAACCTCGAGCGCGGAGATACGCAGTATTTT. This gives the protein CASSLSPNLERGDTQYF.

In this sample, this clonotype turned up many times. The chain carries TRBV7-3 and TRBJ2-2, with a weak D call TRBD1 (5 bases). The CDR3 runs to 14 residues. Germline values: CDR1 SGHTA, CDR2 FQGTGA. Trimming removed 0 bases from V and 6 bases from J, with 8 bases in between. CDR3 DNA sequence: TGTGCCAGCAGCTTAACGCTGACAGCCGGGGAGCTGTTTTTT. It specifies CASSLTLTAGELFF.

This clonotype turned up a few times. This chain connects TRBV3-1 to TRBJ2-1; D is undetermined. Trimming pared 0 bases from V and 7 bases from J, leaving 13 bases between. The CDR3 consists of 15 residues. Germline V gives CDR1 LGHDT, CDR2 YNNKEL (reference sequence). CDR3 sequence: CASSQDLGKGNEQFF. Here the CDR3 DNA reads TGTGCCAGCAGCCAAGATCTGGGGAAAGGAAATGAGCAGTTCTTC.

This clonotype has just a few counts. The V call is TRBV6-1, the J call TRBJ2-7, with no clear D. Germline V gene sequence: CDR1 MNHNS, CDR2 SASEGT. This CDR3 has 11 amino acids. The ends were cut back, 6 bases at V and 2 bases at J, with 5 bases in the middle. The CDR3 region is CASRKTYEQYF. CDR3 nucleotides: TGTGCCAGCAGGAAAACCTACGAGCAGTACTTC.